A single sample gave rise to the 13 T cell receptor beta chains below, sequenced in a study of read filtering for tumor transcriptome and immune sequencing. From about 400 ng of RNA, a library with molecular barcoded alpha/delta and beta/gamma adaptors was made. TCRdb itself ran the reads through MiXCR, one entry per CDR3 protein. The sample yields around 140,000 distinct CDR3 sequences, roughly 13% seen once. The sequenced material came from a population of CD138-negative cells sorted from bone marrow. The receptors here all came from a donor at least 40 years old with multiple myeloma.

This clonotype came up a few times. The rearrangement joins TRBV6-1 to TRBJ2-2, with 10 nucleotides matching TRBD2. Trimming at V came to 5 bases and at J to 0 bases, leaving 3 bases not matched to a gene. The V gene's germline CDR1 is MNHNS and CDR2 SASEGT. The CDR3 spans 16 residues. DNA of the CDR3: TGTGCCAGCAGTCCACTAGCGGGGTCGAACACCGGGGAGCTGTTTTTT. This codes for CASSPLAGSNTGELFF.

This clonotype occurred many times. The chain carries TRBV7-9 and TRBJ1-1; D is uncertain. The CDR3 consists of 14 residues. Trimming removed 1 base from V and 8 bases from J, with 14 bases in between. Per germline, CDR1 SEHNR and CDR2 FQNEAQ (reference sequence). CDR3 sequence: CASSLVVTVEEAFF. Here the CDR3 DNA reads TGTGCCAGCAGCTTAGTTGTCACAGTGGAGGAAGCTTTCTTT.

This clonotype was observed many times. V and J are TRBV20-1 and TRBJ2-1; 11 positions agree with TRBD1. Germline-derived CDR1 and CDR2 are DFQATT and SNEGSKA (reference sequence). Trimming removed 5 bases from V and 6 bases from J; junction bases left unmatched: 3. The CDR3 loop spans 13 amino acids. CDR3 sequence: CSAGGQGGNEQFF. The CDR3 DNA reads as TGCAGTGCTGGGGGACAGGGGGGCAATGAGCAGTTCTTC.

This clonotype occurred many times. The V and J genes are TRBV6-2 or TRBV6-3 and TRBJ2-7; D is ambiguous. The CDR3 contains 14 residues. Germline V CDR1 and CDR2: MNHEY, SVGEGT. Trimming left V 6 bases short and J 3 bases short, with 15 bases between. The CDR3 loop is CASSRLSGGYEQYF. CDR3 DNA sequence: TGTGCCAGCAGCCGACTGTCGGGCGGCTACGAGCAGTACTTC.

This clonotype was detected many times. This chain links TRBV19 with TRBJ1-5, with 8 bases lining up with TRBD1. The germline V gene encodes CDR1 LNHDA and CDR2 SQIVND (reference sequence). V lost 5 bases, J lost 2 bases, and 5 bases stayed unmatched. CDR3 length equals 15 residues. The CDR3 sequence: CASSFGQGGNQPQHF. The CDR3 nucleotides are TGTGCCAGTAGTTTCGGACAGGGAGGCAATCAGCCCCAGCATTTT.

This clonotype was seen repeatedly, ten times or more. The CDR3: CASSSTGWREKLFF. CDR3 in DNA: TGTGCCAGCAGCTCAACAGGGTGGCGTGAAAAACTGTTTTTT. The chain couples TRBV11-2 to TRBJ1-4; weak D call: TRBD1 (6 bases). The CDR3 length is 14 residues. Trimming took off 4 bases at V and 7 bases at J, with 13 bases between the two ends. Germline V CDR1 and CDR2: SGHAT, FQNNGV.

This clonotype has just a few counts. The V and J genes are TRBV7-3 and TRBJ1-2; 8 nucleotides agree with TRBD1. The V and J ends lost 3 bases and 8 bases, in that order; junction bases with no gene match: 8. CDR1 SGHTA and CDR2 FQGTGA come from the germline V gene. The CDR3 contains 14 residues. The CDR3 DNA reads TGTGCCAGCAGCTTTGGGCAGGGGGCGCCCGGCTACACCTTC. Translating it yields CASSFGQGAPGYTF.

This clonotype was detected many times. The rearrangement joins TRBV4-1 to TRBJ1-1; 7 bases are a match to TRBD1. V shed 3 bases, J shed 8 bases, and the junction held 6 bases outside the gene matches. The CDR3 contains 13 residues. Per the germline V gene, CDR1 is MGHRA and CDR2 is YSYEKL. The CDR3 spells CASSQWQGEEAFF. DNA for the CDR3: TGCGCCAGCAGCCAGTGGCAGGGGGAAGAAGCTTTCTTT.

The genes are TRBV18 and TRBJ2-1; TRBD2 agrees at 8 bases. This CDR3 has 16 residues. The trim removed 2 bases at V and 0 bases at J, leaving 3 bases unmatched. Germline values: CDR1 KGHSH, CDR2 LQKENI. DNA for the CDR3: TGTGCCAGCTCACCAACTAGCGGAAGCTCCTACAATGAGCAGTTCTTC. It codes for CASSPTSGSSYNEQFF.

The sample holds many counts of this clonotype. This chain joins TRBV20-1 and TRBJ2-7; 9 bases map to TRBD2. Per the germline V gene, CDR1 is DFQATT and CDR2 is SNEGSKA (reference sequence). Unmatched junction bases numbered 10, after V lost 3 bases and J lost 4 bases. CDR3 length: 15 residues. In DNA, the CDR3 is TGCAGTGCTAGGCCCCCGCTAGCGGGATATTACGAGCAGTACTTC. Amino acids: CSARPPLAGYYEQYF.

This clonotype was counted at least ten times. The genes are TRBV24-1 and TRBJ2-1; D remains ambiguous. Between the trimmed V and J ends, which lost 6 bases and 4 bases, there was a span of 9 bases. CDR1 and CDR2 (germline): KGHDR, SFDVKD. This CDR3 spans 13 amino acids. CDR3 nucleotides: TGTGCCACCAGTCCGGCAGTATACAATGAGCAGTTCTTC. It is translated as CATSPAVYNEQFF.

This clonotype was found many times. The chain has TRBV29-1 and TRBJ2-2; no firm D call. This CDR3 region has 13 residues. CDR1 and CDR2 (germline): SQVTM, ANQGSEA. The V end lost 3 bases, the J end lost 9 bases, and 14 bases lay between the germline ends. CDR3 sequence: CSVEAGVLRELFF. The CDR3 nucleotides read TGCAGCGTTGAGGCAGGAGTTCTACGGGAGCTGTTTTTT.

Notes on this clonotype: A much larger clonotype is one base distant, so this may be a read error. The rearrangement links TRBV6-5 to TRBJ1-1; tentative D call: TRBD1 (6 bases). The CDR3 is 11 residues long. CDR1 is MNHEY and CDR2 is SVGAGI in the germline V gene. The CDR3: CASGRDTEASF. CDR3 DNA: TGTGCCAGTGGACGGGACACTGAAGCTTCCTTT.